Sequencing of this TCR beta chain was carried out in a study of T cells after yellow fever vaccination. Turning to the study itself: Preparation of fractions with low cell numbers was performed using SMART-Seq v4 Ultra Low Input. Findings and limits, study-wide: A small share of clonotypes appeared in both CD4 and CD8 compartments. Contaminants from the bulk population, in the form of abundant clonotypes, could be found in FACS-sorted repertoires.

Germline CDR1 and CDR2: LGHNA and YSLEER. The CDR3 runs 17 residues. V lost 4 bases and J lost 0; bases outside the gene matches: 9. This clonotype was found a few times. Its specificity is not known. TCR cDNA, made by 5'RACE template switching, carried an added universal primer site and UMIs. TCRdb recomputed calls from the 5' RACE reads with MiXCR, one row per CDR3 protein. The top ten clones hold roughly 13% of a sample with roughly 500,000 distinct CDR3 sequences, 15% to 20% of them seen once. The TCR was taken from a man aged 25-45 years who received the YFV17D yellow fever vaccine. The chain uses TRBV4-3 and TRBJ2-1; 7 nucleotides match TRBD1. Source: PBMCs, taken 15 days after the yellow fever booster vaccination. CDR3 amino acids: CASSRTGAASSYNEQFF. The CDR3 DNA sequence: TGCGCCAGCAGCCGAACAGGGGCCGCAAGCTCCTACAATGAGCAGTTCTTC.